Presented here are 11 T cell receptor beta chains from one specimen sequenced in a study of chemoradiotherapy in HPV16-positive cancers. Sequenced by immunoSEQ multiplex PCR; TCRdb stores in-frame clones only, minus some. Of 7,500 to 10,000 clones listed, roughly nine tenths were seen once; the top ten hold over 9%. This specimen was blood, taken from a patient who underwent chemoradiotherapy. These receptors were obtained from a human donor with HPV-associated anogenital cancer.

This chain links TRBV21-1 with TRBJ1-3; no DNA check was done on the table's D call, TRBD1. TRBV21-1 is recorded as a pseudogene. The CDR3 covers 20 residues. CDR3 residues: CASSKDRGRDKIFSGNTIYF. The CDR3, as DNA: TGTGCCAGCAGCAAAGATAGGGGGCGGGACAAGATTTTCTCTGGAAACACCATATATTTT.

The chain uses TRBV19 and TRBJ2-7; possibly TRBD2 for D (6 bases). From germline, CDR1 is LNHDA and CDR2 SQIVND (reference sequence). The CDR3 is made up of 13 amino acids. V lost 6 bases and J lost 2, with 11 bases in between. The CDR3: CASRGGAAYEQYF. The CDR3 DNA is TGTGCCAGTAGGGGCGGGGCGGCCTACGAGCAGTACTTC.

The chain combines TRBV9 with TRBJ2-2; TRBD2 aligns across 7 bases. Looked up from germline, CDR1 is SGDLS and CDR2 is YYNGEE. J lost 5 bases, V lost 2 bases, and 0 bases had no gene match. This CDR3 has 13 amino acids. As DNA, the CDR3 is TGTGCCAGCAGCGTCGGGGGGACCGGGGAGCTGTTTTTT. It yields the protein CASSVGGTGELFF.

This clone was observed a single time. The V call is TRBV15, the J call TRBJ2-3; D possibly corresponds to TRBD2 (6 bases). Looked up from germline, CDR1 is LNHNV and CDR2 is YYDKDF (reference sequence). CDR3 size: 15 residues. Trimming shortened V by 5 bases and J by 2 bases, and 14 bases separated the two germline ends. The CDR3: CATSPGGLVTDTQYF. DNA of the CDR3: TGTGCCACCAGCCCCGGGGGACTCGTCACAGATACGCAGTATTTT.

V is TRBV7-9 and J is TRBJ1-1; no clear D gene. CDR1 and CDR2 (germline): SEHNR, FQNEAQ (reference sequence). This CDR3 contains 15 residues. V dropped 0 bases and J dropped 1 base, with 9 bases sitting between them. CDR3 in amino acids: CASSLAPLQNTEAFF. Here the CDR3 DNA reads TGTGCCAGCAGCTTAGCGCCCCTCCAGAACACTGAAGCTTTCTTT.

This clone was picked up one time. The chain couples TRBV10-3 to TRBJ2-5, with D unclear. With the DNA end fitting TRBJ2-7 better, the J assignment may be wrong. Germline V gene lookup returns CDR1 ENHRY and CDR2 SYGVKD. This CDR3 spans 14 amino acids. CDR3 protein: CAISEAPDRDEQYF. Here the CDR3 DNA reads TGTGCCATCAGTGAGGCGCCAGACCGGGACGAGCAGTACTTC.

The J gene is TRBJ1-1, the V gene TRBV5-1; D uncertain. V lost 0 bases to trimming and J lost 6 bases, with 12 bases between them. There are 14 residues in the CDR3. Germline-derived CDR1 and CDR2 are SGHRS and YFSETQ. The CDR3 here is CASSLGSGRPEAFF. The CDR3, as DNA: TGCGCCAGCAGCTTGGGCTCGGGCAGGCCTGAAGCTTTCTTT.

The chain uses TRBV2 and TRBJ2-5; D is possibly TRBD2 (5 bases). Germline V gene lookup returns CDR1 SNHLY and CDR2 FYNNEI. The CDR3 is made up of 12 amino acids. V was trimmed by 4 bases and J by 5 bases, leaving 8 bases between them. CDR3 in DNA: TGTGCCAGCAGTGGAGGGCAGGAGACCCAGTACTTC. This encodes CASSGGQETQYF.

The J gene is TRBJ1-4, the V gene TRBV19; no definite D call. This CDR3 is 15 amino acids long. Trimming stripped 4 bases from V and 4 bases from J, with 13 bases between. CDR1 is LNHDA and CDR2 is SQIVND in the germline V gene (reference sequence). CDR3 in DNA: TGTGCCAGTAGTAAATTTTCTCGGATTAATGAAAAACTGTTTTTT. Its protein product is CASSKFSRINEKLFF.

This clone was picked up one time. V is TRBV5-8 and J is TRBJ2-3; possible D gene TRBD1, 6 bases. The CDR3 spans 16 residues. The germline gives CDR1 SGHTS, CDR2 YDEGEE. The V and J ends lost 5 bases and 5 bases respectively, with 21 bases between them. The DNA of the CDR3 is TGTGCCAGCAGACGGACGCATCAGGGGCAAATAGATACGCAGTATTTT. Translating gives CASRRTHQGQIDTQYF.

The V call is TRBV9, the J call TRBJ2-4, with 9 bases fitting TRBD1. Germline V lookup: CDR1 SGDLS, CDR2 YYNGEE. The CDR3 runs to 16 residues. V lost 0 bases, J lost 13 bases, and 14 bases stayed unmatched. The CDR3, as DNA: TGTGCCAGCAGCGTAGAAGGGACAGGGCTTATTGCTAGACAGTACTTC. Residues: CASSVEGTGLIARQYF.